The present T cell receptor beta chain was sequenced within a study of T cell changes during pregnancy in multiple sclerosis. The data were produced by immunoSEQ multiplex PCR, yet TCRdb's version contains in-frame clones alone and is incomplete. The data hold 80,000 to 100,000 clones, with 90% to 95% observed a single time. The clonotype was recovered from a female donor with multiple sclerosis, enrolled in a pregnancy study. The sample was peripheral blood, taken after pregnancy.

The CDR3 here is CASSPPLRQAKGTEAFF. DNA of the CDR3: TGTGCCAGCAGCCCCCCACTTCGACAGGCTAAAGGTACTGAAGCTTTCTTT. The rearrangement uses TRBV11-3 and TRBJ1-1, with a possible D match to TRBD1 (6 bases). Per the germline V gene, CDR1 is SGHNT and CDR2 is YENEEA. V lost 5 bases and J 5 bases, leaving 24 bases between the germline ends. This CDR3 is 17 amino acids long.